This TCR beta chain came from a study of identical twins (dated by TCRdb to the mid-2010s). Background for the entire study: To test whether fetal clonotypes persist, the study used deep sequencing on TCR alpha and beta repertoires from monozygotic twins, unrelated adults of various ages, and cord blood. Replicate twin experiments were performed at different times using different library preparation protocols to rule out contamination. What the research found in general, with its limitations: Zero-insertion analyses could be partly confounded by invariant T cells such as MAIT and iNKT, though diverse VJ usage argued against such confounding for most clonotypes. Conclusions relied on cross-sectional statistical analysis, since the same donors could not be followed over many years. Compared with coincidental sharing between unrelated individuals, out-of-frame TCR alpha sequences shared between twins had an excess of sequences with low generation probability. Fewer insertions were carried by abundant cord blood beta clonotypes, a similar but weaker trend appeared in young adult naive repertoires, and no such trend appeared in memory repertoires. Out-of-frame TCR alpha sharing in monozygotic twins was systematically underestimated by recombination models, whereas sharing between unrelated individuals was in agreement with the recombination models. A weaker excess of twin sharing was found in beta out-of-frame sequences because the signal-to-noise ratio was lowered by fewer shared sequences.

This clonotype turned up a few times. The specificity of this receptor is unknown. Base qualities were left out, and no much larger clone turns up one base away. Library preparation employed 5' RACE. The sequencer was an Illumina HiSeq 2000. Template switching introduced a universal primer binding site; the final cDNA contained a unique molecular identifier, enabling accurate counting of TCR cDNA molecules. Specific primers in the conserved constant-segment region were used to synthesize first-strand cDNA for the TCR alpha and beta chains. Each cDNA library was double barcoded, with a SMART-Mk sample barcode plus Illumina barcodes, to control for contamination. TruSeq adapter sequences, together with Illumina sample barcodes, were added in two successive PCR steps. Sequencing of the TCR alpha and beta cDNA libraries was done on the Illumina HiSeq platform using custom primers. Per the source publication's procedure: Raw reads were processed with MiGEC to extract unique molecular identifiers, and MiXCR was used to determine CDR3 positions. For each individual, recombination models were inferred using an EM algorithm with the repgenHMM and IGoR tools. Shared clonotype analysis was performed with the tcR package in R, normalizing sharing by the product of cloneset sizes. To study raw recombination without the effects of thymic and clonal selection, out-of-frame nonproductive sequences were analyzed. TCRdb reprocessed the public reads (quality trimming at Q25 with fastp, clone calling with MiXCR) and kept in-frame beta chains. Identical CDR3 protein sequences are pooled into one entry, listed with their most common genes and DNA. TCRdb's processing, not the authors' own work, is the source of the V and J calls. The sample has roughly 220,000 distinct CDR3 sequences on record, over 5.5% of them singletons. In total, the top ten clones hold roughly 14% of the sample.

All donors were healthy Caucasians. Three pairs of female monozygotic twins, all aged roughly 18 to 29 years, made up the twin cohort. Positive isolation kits from Invitrogen were used to isolate the CD4+ and CD8+ T cell populations. V has 2 bases trimmed and J has 12 bases trimmed; junction bases matching no gene number 9. Reading the germline V gene gives CDR1 MNHNS and CDR2 SASEGT. The CDR3 starts with the cysteine, ends with the phenylalanine, and has 15 residues. Solely the CDR3 DNA is kept, with 45 bases framed from the first base. This sample was also put to use in a study of T cells expressing NK-cell markers. As the second paper documents: TCR beta-chain repertoires were profiled in sorted CD3+CD56+NKG2C+, CD3+CD56+NKG2C- and CD3+CD56-NKG2C+ T-cell subsets from fewer than 10 donors. Among the eight sequenced donors, seven were HCMV-seropositive and one was HCMV-seronegative. In several experiments an anti-gammadeltaTCR antibody was added to restrict sorting to alphabetaTCR-expressing T cells. In more than five donors, the dominant CD3+CD56+NKG2C+ clonotypes were found to rank among the top 10 CD8+ clonotypes and to make up about 1.0-7.5% of CD8+ T cells. Those dominant clonotypes were again the most abundant among CD3+CD56-NKG2C+ cells in several donors, at about 25-65%. Whether the expanded NKG2C-expressing T cell clones were specific for HCMV antigens was left unclear. Randomly selected healthy volunteers, three men and five women, were used as the eight sequenced donors. To determine HCMV serostatus, a commercial ELISA kit was used to detect HCMV-specific IgG in serum. MIGEC was used to demultiplex reads and group reads by UMI, and MiTCR was used to assemble and quantify clonotypes. To remove erroneous sequences, TCR cDNA sequences were retained only when supported by two or more reads. The tcR package was used for downstream repertoire analysis, and clonotypes were matched between fractions using CDR3 nucleotide sequence together with V segment. Antigen specificity was annotated against VDJdb with VDJmatch, allowing one amino acid substitution in CDR3.

The origin of this receptor is a woman younger than 35 in good health. Input material: CD8+ T cells sorted from blood. The rearranged chain carries TRBV6-1 and TRBJ1-6, with 8 middle bases fitting TRBD1. The nucleotide sequence is TGTGCCAGCAGTGAATATGGGACAGGCTCAGGACCCCTCCACTTT. The resulting protein is CASSEYGTGSGPLHF.